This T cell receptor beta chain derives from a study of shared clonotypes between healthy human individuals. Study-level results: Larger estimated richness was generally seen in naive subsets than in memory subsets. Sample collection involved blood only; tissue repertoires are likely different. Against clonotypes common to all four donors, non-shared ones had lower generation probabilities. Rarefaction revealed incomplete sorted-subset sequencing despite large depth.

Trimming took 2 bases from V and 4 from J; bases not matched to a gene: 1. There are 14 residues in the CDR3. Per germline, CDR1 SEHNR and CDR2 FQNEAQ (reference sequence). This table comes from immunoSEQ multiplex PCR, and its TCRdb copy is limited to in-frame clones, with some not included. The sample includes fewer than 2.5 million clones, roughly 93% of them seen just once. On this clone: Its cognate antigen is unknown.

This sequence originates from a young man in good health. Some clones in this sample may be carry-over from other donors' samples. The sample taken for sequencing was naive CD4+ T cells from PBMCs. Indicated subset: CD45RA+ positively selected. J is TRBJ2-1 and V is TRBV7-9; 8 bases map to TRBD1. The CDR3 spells CASSLQGAYNEQFF. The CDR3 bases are TGTGCCAGCAGCTTACAGGGGGCATACAATGAGCAGTTCTTC.